The present entry profiles one T cell receptor (beta chain) with its context. The data were taken from a study of blood T cell repertoires in COVID-19. About the study: The analysed material was cDNA or gDNA that came from T cells, B-cell-depleted T cells, or PBMCs.

The assay was immunoSEQ multiplex PCR, and TCRdb's table has in-frame clones only and misses some. The sample includes 150,000 to 200,000 clones, around 82% of them seen just once. This clonotype originated in a man of 80 years or more with COVID-19, enrolled during active disease. Material: peripheral blood.

The CDR3 protein is CAISESKQGGGYTF. The CDR3 DNA sequence: TGTGCCATCAGTGAGTCGAAGCAGGGTGGGGGCTACACCTTC. The V call is TRBV10-3, the J call TRBJ1-2; D perhaps matches TRBD1 (5 bases). V was clipped by 0 bases and J by 8 bases, with 13 bases between them. In germline, CDR1 is ENHRY, CDR2 SYGVKD. The CDR3 sequence is 14 residues long.